This is a list of T cell receptor beta chains from one sample in a study of blood T cell repertoires in COVID-19. Sequencing used immunoSEQ multiplex PCR; TCRdb keeps in-frame clones, though not all of them. The sample carries fewer than 60,000 clones, 79% recorded once. Sequencing was carried out using peripheral blood. The receptor set was obtained from a man aged 70-80 years with acute or convalescent COVID-19. Both conserved end residues are part of each CDR3. The D gene is left open where the match is weak.

d_gene	v_gene	j_gene	CDR3aa
NA	TRBV19	TRBJ2-2	CASMGQTGELFF
NA	TRBV18	TRBJ1-5	CASSRGRRENQPQHF
NA	TRBV12-1	TRBJ2-1	CASSSKREGNEQFF
NA	TRBV29-1	TRBJ1-2	CSVELGGSGYTF
TRBD2	TRBV29-1	TRBJ2-7	CSVEEGLVNGEQYF
TRBD1	TRBV6-1	TRBJ1-2	CASSEQWDRGVNTF
TRBD2	TRBV9	TRBJ2-2	CASSVTAGVNGELFF
NA	TRBV11-3	TRBJ2-5	CASSLGSGFQETQYF
NA	TRBV9	TRBJ1-5	CASSSMGAADQPQHF
NA	TRBV11-2	TRBJ2-3	CASRKQASSTDTQYF
NA	TRBV3-1/TRBV3-2	TRBJ1-2	CASSQQGNGYTF
NA	TRBV10-1	TRBJ2-2	CASSKTTGTGELFF
TRBD2	TRBV7-8	TRBJ2-3	CASSKRTRGDTQYF
NA	TRBV6-4	TRBJ1-2	CASIGKSGYGYTF
TRBD2	TRBV19	TRBJ2-1	CASSIVALAGPYNEQFF
NA	TRBV12-3/TRBV12-4	TRBJ1-6	CASRTHRSPLHF
NA	TRBV6-5	TRBJ1-1	CATGMVRTREAFF
NA	TRBV25-1	TRBJ1-2	CASSPVRPGNRYGYTF
TRBD2	TRBV7-2	TRBJ2-7	CASGLAGASEQYF
NA	TRBV11-2	TRBJ2-1	CASRDSMGEQFF
NA	TRBV19	TRBJ1-4	CASSNTENEKLFF
TRBD2	TRBV2	TRBJ2-2	CASTLVVGGYTGELFF
TRBD1	TRBV29-1	TRBJ2-5	CSVTGTGMETQYF
NA	TRBV5-4	TRBJ2-3	CASSLPGVDTQYF
TRBD1	TRBV12-3/TRBV12-4	TRBJ1-4	CASSTRDRVFF
TRBD2	TRBV7-2	TRBJ2-1	CASSLGGTSHNEQFF
NA	TRBV7-2	TRBJ1-4	CASSLARTTNEKLFF
TRBD2	TRBV7-2	TRBJ2-1	CASSLGGGRASYNEQFF
NA	TRBV27	TRBJ1-5	CASSLGHSNQPQHF
TRBD2	TRBV6-2/TRBV6-3	TRBJ2-3	CASSYNGAGVTDTQYF
NA	TRBV25-1	TRBJ2-6	CASSALRGTGANVLTF
TRBD1	TRBV5-4	TRBJ1-2	CASSLTGVSGYTF
NA	TRBV28	TRBJ2-5	CPIGKQAPMARRETQYF
NA	TRBV10-3	TRBJ1-6	CAISESRVTSPLHF
NA	TRBV5-6	TRBJ2-7	CASSFMTTPLYF
TRBD1	TRBV14	TRBJ1-2	CASSQDLGQRYTF
TRBD1	TRBV5-6	TRBJ2-5	CASSSGTGGSKTQYF
TRBD2	TRBV9	TRBJ2-3	CASGAGDSTDTQYF
TRBD1	TRBV7-9	TRBJ1-6	CASSFRTGWSLHF
TRBD1	TRBV3-1/TRBV3-2	TRBJ2-2	CASSTRQGGTGGELFF
NA	TRBV7-9	TRBJ1-2	CASSFSDYYGYTF
NA	TRBV7-2	TRBJ1-1	CASSDKQGTSNTEAFF
NA	TRBV29-1	TRBJ1-1	CSVRIGVMNTEAFF
NA	TRBV4-1	TRBJ1-4	CASSQDLSRGGTNEKLFF
NA	TRBV7-8	TRBJ1-5	CASSLALGSEQPQHF
NA	TRBV11-3	TRBJ2-7	CASSLLPGEFYEQYF
TRBD1	TRBV28	TRBJ1-1	CASSLLGTGNMNTEAFF
NA	TRBV29-1	TRBJ2-5	CSVRGIEETQYF
TRBD2	TRBV7-9	TRBJ2-7	CASSLVTSGRAFYEQYF
NA	TRBV19	TRBJ1-1	CASSMQGNTEAFF
TRBD2	TRBV7-9	TRBJ2-3	CASNLPGGPADTQYF
NA	TRBV28	TRBJ2-7	CASSPHDSLTYEQYF
NA	TRBV7-2	TRBJ1-2	CASSLEVRGRSGYTF